Shown below are 17 T cell receptor beta chains from a single sample sequenced in a study of blood T cell repertoires in COVID-19. Sequenced by immunoSEQ multiplex PCR; TCRdb stores in-frame clones only, minus some. The sample contains about 120,000 clones, about 83% of which appear only once. Specimen: peripheral blood. The origin of the receptors is an older man with active or convalescent COVID-19.

This rearrangement joins TRBV7-2 to TRBJ2-7; unclear D gene. V was clipped by 4 bases and J by 3 bases, with 10 bases between them. The CDR3 runs 13 residues. Germline loops: CDR1 SGHTA, CDR2 FQGNSA. In DNA, the CDR3 is TGTGCCAGCAGCTCCCCCCCCCTCTACGAGCAGTACTTC. This codes for CASSSPPLYEQYF.

About this clone: At one end, the junction sequence differs from germline, possibly due to a read error. The gene calls are TRBV6-5 and TRBJ2-7; TRBD1 agrees at 7 bases. CDR3 length: 12 residues. Germline V gene data show CDR1 as MNHEY and CDR2 as SVGAGI. This CDR3 reads CASSNGQETISF. DNA of the CDR3: TGTGCCAGCAGTAACGGACAGGAAACCATTTCCTTC.

The chain links TRBV6-5 to TRBJ2-1, with D possibly TRBD1 on 6 matching bases. CDR3 length: 13 residues. V lost 0 bases and J lost 10, with 10 bases in between. Germline V lookup: CDR1 MNHEY, CDR2 SVGAGI. CDR3 coding DNA: TGTGCCAGCAGTTACTCTGGGACACACGAGCAGTTCTTC. As protein: CASSYSGTHEQFF.

The chain recombines TRBV10-3 with TRBJ2-5; the match to TRBD2 covers 16 bases. The CDR3 extends over 15 amino acids. V lost 8 bases, J lost 4 bases, and 4 bases stayed unmatched. The germline CDR1 and CDR2 sequences are ENHRY and SYGVKD. The CDR3 loop reads CAISGLAGGVETQYF. The CDR3 DNA is TGTGCCATCTCGGGACTAGCGGGGGGGGTAGAGACCCAGTACTTC.

This clone has more than one count but fewer than ten. V and J are TRBV2 and TRBJ1-5, with D possibly matching TRBD1 (6 bases). CDR1 and CDR2 from the germline V gene are SNHLY and FYNNEI. The ends were cut back, 8 bases at V and 0 bases at J, with 8 bases in the middle. This CDR3 region has 13 residues. The CDR3 DNA follows: TGTGCCAGCGGGGACACTAGCAATCAGCCCCAGCATTTT. Its translation: CASGDTSNQPQHF.

For this clone: The junction and the germline gene differ at one end; a read error may be behind it. The V gene is TRBV9, the J gene TRBJ2-1; perhaps TRBD2 as D (7 bases). The CDR3 loop spans 15 amino acids. The V gene's germline CDR1 is SGDLS and CDR2 YYNGEE. This CDR3 reads CASCVGGAGQGEQFF. CDR3 in DNA: TGTGCCAGCTGCGTTGGGGGGGCGGGGCAAGGGGAGCAGTTCTTC.

The chain carries TRBV18 and TRBJ2-5; D gene uncertain. V was shortened by 2 bases and J by 1 base, with 5 bases between the two germline ends. The CDR3 is 13 residues long. CDR1 is KGHSH and CDR2 is LQKENI in the germline V gene. The CDR3 DNA is TGTGCCAGCTCACCAGGCATCCAAGAGACCCAGTACTTC. Amino acid sequence: CASSPGIQETQYF.

This clone was counted a single time. CDR3 nucleotide sequence: TGTGCCAGCAGTTTTCAGGGGGCCCCGAACACTGAAGCTTTCTTT. It specifies CASSFQGAPNTEAFF. The V and J genes are TRBV6-2 or TRBV6-3 and TRBJ1-1, with 8 bases identical to TRBD1. The ends lost 4 bases at V and 1 base at J; junction bases unmatched: 5. The CDR3 totals 15 residues. The germline V gene encodes CDR1 MNHEY and CDR2 SVGEGT.

The chain combines TRBV5-1 with TRBJ2-5; D is perhaps TRBD2 (6 bases). CDR1 and CDR2 (germline): SGHRS, YFSETQ. Trimming cost V 4 bases and J 4 bases, with 14 bases left between them. This CDR3 comprises 14 residues. CDR3 sequence reads: CASSNPAGGETQYF. In nucleotides, the CDR3 is TGCGCCAGCAGCAATCCAGCCGGGGGAGAGACCCAGTACTTC.

The CDR3 nucleotides are TGTGCCAGCAGCTTGGGGGCAGCGGGGGGCACACATAGCAATGAGCAGTTCTTC. Translated, it gives CASSLGAAGGTHSNEQFF. The chain has TRBV5-4 and TRBJ2-1; 9 bases align to TRBD2. V shed 0 bases and J 6 bases; nucleotides not matched to a gene: 13. The CDR3 spans 18 residues. Germline V lookup: CDR1 SGHNT, CDR2 YYREEE (reference sequence). The full variable domain, rest sourced from reference TRBV5-4 and TRBJ2-1, is ETGVTQSPTHLIKTRGQQVTLRCSSQSGHNTVSWYQQALGQGPQFIFQYYREEENGRGNFPPRFSGLQFPNYSSELNVNALELDDSALYLCASSLGAAGGTHSNEQFFGPGTRLTVL.

This clone was observed a handful of times. The chain couples TRBV10-3 to TRBJ1-3, with 10 bases aligning to TRBD1. The ends lost 9 bases at V and 2 bases at J; junction bases unmatched: 10. CDR3 length: 16 residues. CDR1 ENHRY and CDR2 SYGVKD come from the germline V gene. DNA of the CDR3: TGTGCCATTGCCGGGACAGGGGTTGTTACTGGAAACACCATATATTTT. It codes for CAIAGTGVVTGNTIYF.

V gene TRBV6-5 combines with J gene TRBJ1-1; D is perhaps TRBD1 (6 bases). Germline V gene sequence: CDR1 MNHEY, CDR2 SVGAGI. V lost 5 bases, J lost 5 bases, and 9 bases lay in between. CDR3 size: 12 residues. This CDR3 reads CASSRGGTEAFF. In DNA form, the CDR3 reads TGTGCCAGCAGTCGAGGGGGTACTGAAGCTTTCTTT.

This clone was picked up a small number of times. J is TRBJ1-6 and V is TRBV19; possible D gene TRBD1, 6 bases. The germline V gene has CDR1 LNHDA and CDR2 SQIVND (reference sequence). Trimming took off 3 bases at V and 0 bases at J, with 15 bases between the two ends. This CDR3 is 18 amino acids long. The CDR3 loop reads CASSILGTMSSYNSPLHF. For the CDR3, the DNA is TGTGCCAGTAGTATTCTGGGGACAATGAGCTCCTATAATTCACCCCTCCACTTT. The variable domain in full, with the rest retrieved from reference TRBV19 and TRBJ1-6, is DGGITQSPKYLFRKEGQNVTLSCEQNLNHDAMYWYRQDPGQGLRLIYYSQIVNDFQKGDIAEGYSVSREKKESFPLTVTSAQKNPTAFYLCASSILGTMSSYNSPLHFGNGTRLTVT.

This rearrangement joins TRBV5-4 to TRBJ1-1; maybe TRBD1 (5 bases). V dropped 0 bases and J dropped 3 bases, with 15 bases sitting between them. CDR3 size: 16 residues. Germline V gives CDR1 SGHNT, CDR2 YYREEE (reference sequence). The CDR3 region has the DNA TGTGCCAGCAGCTTGGAGGGACTGCGGGGAGACACTGAAGCTTTCTTT. Translating gives CASSLEGLRGDTEAFF.

This chain connects TRBV4-2 to TRBJ2-2; a weak D match, TRBD1 (5 bases). Trimming pared 3 bases from V and 4 bases from J, leaving 15 bases between. The CDR3 consists of 16 residues. Germline loops: CDR1 LGHNA, CDR2 YNFKEQ. The chain's CDR3 is CASSQPGASLTGELFF. The CDR3, as DNA: TGTGCCAGCAGCCAGCCTGGGGCTTCGCTCACCGGGGAGCTGTTTTTT.

The chain is built from TRBV3-1 (or the pseudogene TRBV3-2) and TRBJ2-2, with TRBD1 identical over 7 bases. The CDR3 loop spans 15 amino acids. Germline trimming cut 1 base from V and 1 base from J; bases unmatched to any gene: 0. Germline V lookup: CDR1 LGHDT, CDR2 YNNKEL (reference sequence). The CDR3 here is CASSQGTGNTGELFF. CDR3 nucleotide sequence: TGTGCCAGCAGCCAAGGGACAGGGAACACCGGGGAGCTGTTTTTT.

This rearrangement joins TRBV18 to TRBJ1-2; TRBD1 matches 7 bases. V was pared by 2 bases and J by 2 bases, with 8 bases of the junction left unmatched. In germline, CDR1 is KGHSH, CDR2 LQKENI. The length of the CDR3 is 16 residues. The CDR3: CASSPTMDRSNYGYTF. In DNA, the CDR3 is TGTGCCAGCTCACCAACAATGGACAGGTCCAACTATGGCTACACCTTC.